One sample yielded the 10 T cell receptor beta chains listed below, sequenced in a study of blood T cell repertoires in COVID-19. The method was immunoSEQ multiplex PCR; TCRdb's version includes in-frame clones alone and lacks a portion of them. The top ten clones hold 6.5% to 8% of a sample with fewer than 350,000 clones, more than 80% of them seen once. Sequenced: peripheral blood. The receptors come from a woman younger than 45 with COVID-19, enrolled during active disease.

The gene calls are TRBV11-3 and TRBJ1-1; TRBD1 agrees at 8 bases. CDR3 length: 15 residues. J was trimmed by 0 bases and V by 5 bases; bases with no gene match: 5. Germline V gene lookup returns CDR1 SGHNT and CDR2 YENEEA. CDR3 amino acids: CASSLPTGVNTEAFF. The CDR3 DNA reads TGTGCCAGCAGCCTCCCGACAGGGGTGAACACTGAAGCTTTCTTT.

This chain connects TRBV6-1 to TRBJ2-5, with D possibly matching TRBD1 (6 bases). This CDR3 has 15 amino acids. The germline gives CDR1 MNHNS, CDR2 SASEGT. V dropped 1 base and J dropped 4 bases, with 13 bases sitting between them. Here the CDR3 reads CASSEGTARGETQYF. In DNA, the CDR3 is TGTGCCAGCAGTGAAGGGACAGCCAGAGGAGAGACCCAGTACTTC.

CDR3 coding DNA: TGTGCCAGCAGTGCTCAGGGGGTCGGGCAGCCCCAGCATTTT. It translates to CASSAQGVGQPQHF. The V gene is TRBV2, the J gene TRBJ1-5; 7 nucleotides line up with TRBD1. The CDR3 spans 14 residues. CDR1 is SNHLY and CDR2 is FYNNEI in the germline V gene. V lost 4 bases, J lost 7 bases, and 7 bases stayed unmatched.

V usage is TRBV2 and J usage is TRBJ2-7; D is unclear. The CDR3 contains 10 residues. The germline V gene has CDR1 SNHLY and CDR2 FYNNEI. V lost 1 base to trimming and J lost 9 bases, with 4 bases between them. The CDR3 spells CASSEVGQYF. Written as DNA, the CDR3 is TGTGCCAGCAGTGAAGTCGGGCAGTACTTC.

This chain links TRBV28 with TRBJ1-1; D ambiguous. The V gene's germline CDR1 is MDHEN and CDR2 SYDVKM. V dropped 7 bases and J dropped 3 bases, with 6 bases sitting between them. This CDR3 contains 11 residues. The CDR3 nucleotides read TGTGCCAGCACGGGATACACTGAAGCTTTCTTT. This sequence encodes CASTGYTEAFF.

The rearrangement links TRBV28 to TRBJ2-1; D not resolved. Germline CDR1 MDHEN, CDR2 SYDVKM. CDR3 length: 11 amino acids. V was pared by 3 bases and J by 10 bases, with 7 bases between. The CDR3 DNA reads TGTGCCAGCAGTTTTGAGGCGGAGCAGTTCTTC. Translation: CASSFEAEQFF.

In nucleotides, the CDR3 is TGTGCCAGCAGCCACAGGGGGCTTACGGGAAACACCATATATTTT. It codes for CASSHRGLTGNTIYF. The V call is TRBV6-5, the J call TRBJ1-3; TRBD1 aligns across 9 bases. Germline-derived CDR1 and CDR2 are MNHEY and SVGAGI. This CDR3 contains 15 residues. With 6 bases clipped from V and 4 bases from J, the junction kept 7 bases outside the gene matches.

The gene calls are TRBV7-2 and TRBJ2-2; 7 bases are a match to TRBD1. J lost 5 bases, V lost 7 bases, and 7 bases had no gene match. This CDR3 has 14 residues. Germline assignment: CDR1 SGHTA and CDR2 FQGNSA. The CDR3 is CASNRQGWTGELFF. The CDR3 bases are TGTGCCAGCAACCGACAGGGTTGGACCGGGGAGCTGTTTTTT.

The chain employs TRBV19 and TRBJ1-2, with a possible D match to TRBD1 (6 bases). The V gene's germline CDR1 is LNHDA and CDR2 SQIVND (reference sequence). This CDR3 spans 15 amino acids. With 5 bases removed from V and 4 bases from J, the gap between germline ends came to 17 bases. Here the CDR3 reads CASSENRVRSYGYTF. The CDR3 DNA reads as TGTGCCAGTAGTGAAAACAGGGTCCGGAGCTATGGCTACACCTTC.

This chain joins TRBV12-3 or TRBV12-4 and TRBJ1-2; 7 nucleotides match TRBD1. V lost 5 bases, J lost 5 bases, and 5 bases stayed unmatched. The CDR3 is 13 residues long. The CDR3 region is CASSLTGRYGYTF. CDR3 DNA sequence: TGTGCCAGCAGTCTGACAGGGAGATATGGCTACACCTTC.